The source of this T cell receptor beta chain is a study of T cells in Graves' hyperthyroidism and ophthalmopathy. Study-level findings and limits: Prediction of ophthalmopathy progression came a median about 6 months pre-onset. Blood also contained most expanded thyroid clonotypes above 0.001. Using 13 V-J features, a model discriminated ophthalmopathy from stable hyperthyroidism.

The CDR3 length is 15 residues. CDR1 and CDR2 from the germline V gene are SGHRS and YFSETQ. V was trimmed by 4 bases and J by 2 bases, leaving 16 bases between them. The investigators amplified TCR beta CDR3 regions from RNA transcripts. HTBI primers were used for first-round RT-PCR of the TCR CDR3. TCRdb re-called the multiplex PCR reads with MiXCR, one entry per CDR3 protein. This sample has a few hundred thousand distinct CDR3 sequences; about a sixth occur once, and the top ten carry 2.5% to 4%. On this clonotype: Its antigen is currently unknown.

J is TRBJ2-7 and V is TRBV5-1, with D hard to call. The sequence was obtained from a woman aged 40 to 55 with Graves' ophthalmopathy. Sequenced input: blood. CDR3 bases: TGCGCCAGCAGCCCGGGTGATCTGAGCCCCTACGAGCAGTACTTC. Translating it yields CASSPGDLSPYEQYF.